The rows below give T cell receptor beta chains drawn from one sample of a study of CD8+CD57+ T cells in acquired aplastic anemia. TCRdb itself ran the reads through MiXCR, one entry per CDR3 protein. The repertoire has 300,000 or so distinct CDR3 sequences, roughly three fifths of them found once; the top ten carry 8%. Sequenced sample: sorted CD4+, CD8+, or CD8+CD57+ T cells (not recorded which) from PBMCs. These receptors were taken from a human donor with severe aplastic anemia or a healthy control (not recorded which). CDR3s include the opening cysteine and the closing phenylalanine or tryptophan. The D gene is left open where the match is weak. The size of a clone is reported for some rows only, either as once, few or many, or as a class for expanded clones.

D,V,J,size,CDR3,DNA
.,TRBV11-2,TRBJ2-1,.,CASSLGRSNEQFF,TGTGCCAGCAGCTTAGGGCGGTCTAATGAGCAGTTCTTC
.,TRBV9,TRBJ2-5,few,CASSRQPGNQETQYF,TGTGCCAGCAGTCGCCAACCAGGCAACCAAGAGACCCAGTACTTC
.,TRBV19,TRBJ1-6,many,CASSIATRGPLSPLHF,TGTGCCAGTAGTATAGCTACCAGGGGACCCCTTTCACCCCTCCACTTT
.,TRBV12-3/TRBV12-4,TRBJ2-5,.,CASSYQRGIQETQYF,TGTGCCAGCAGCTATCAAAGGGGTATTCAGGAGACCCAGTACTTC
.,TRBV5-1,TRBJ2-3,few,CASSLGRVGDTQYF,TGCGCCAGCAGCTTGGGTAGGGTCGGAGATACGCAGTATTTT
.,TRBV7-2,TRBJ2-7,.,CASSLGTFYEQYF,TGTGCCAGCAGCTTGGGCACGTTCTACGAGCAGTACTTC
.,TRBV7-3,TRBJ2-3,.,CASSQDWAGSAQYF,TGTGCCAGCAGCCAAGACTGGGCCGGGAGTGCGCAGTATTTT
.,TRBV2,TRBJ2-3,few,CATPRVAEDTQYF,TGTGCCACGCCTAGGGTAGCGGAAGATACGCAGTATTTT
.,TRBV3-1,TRBJ2-3,.,CASSQEGAREYTQYF,TGTGCCAGCAGCCAAGAGGGGGCGAGGGAATATACGCAGTATTTT
TRBD1,TRBV24-1,TRBJ2-3,.,CATSQGAATDTQYF,TGTGCCACCAGTCAGGGGGCGGCCACAGATACGCAGTATTTT
TRBD1,TRBV10-3,TRBJ2-7,.,CAISGGTGSTYEQYF,TGTGCCATCAGTGGGGGGACAGGGTCAACCTACGAGCAGTACTTC
TRBD2,TRBV9,TRBJ2-1,few,CASPTLVAGGSYNEQFF,TGTGCCAGCCCCACCCTAGTCGCGGGGGGCTCCTACAATGAGCAGTTCTTC
TRBD2,TRBV15,TRBJ2-7,.,CATSREGLASYEQYF,TGTGCCACCAGCAGAGAAGGACTAGCTTCCTACGAGCAGTACTTC
.,TRBV6-1,TRBJ1-2,.,CASSENPGFTGRASGYTF,TGTGCCAGCAGTGAAAATCCGGGGTTTACGGGCAGGGCCTCTGGCTACACCTTC
TRBD2,TRBV20-1,TRBJ2-1,.,CSARPAGAFNEQFF,TGTAGTGCTAGACCCGCGGGAGCATTTAATGAGCAGTTCTTC
.,TRBV28,TRBJ1-2,many,CASSPWQGSGYTF,TGTGCCAGCAGTCCATGGCAGGGTTCGGGCTACACCTTC
.,TRBV2,TRBJ1-2,.,CASSDQGRYGYTF,TGTGCCAGCAGTGATCAGGGGCGCTATGGCTACACCTTC
.,TRBV6-5,TRBJ1-3,many,CASSPYQGYGNTIYF,TGTGCCAGCAGTCCTTACCAGGGGTATGGAAACACCATATATTTT
.,TRBV10-2,TRBJ1-5,many,CASRAPGAPQHF,TGCGCCAGCAGGGCTCCAGGCGCCCCCCAGCATTTT
TRBD1,TRBV9,TRBJ2-3,.,CASSDGTGFTDTQYF,TGTGCCAGCAGCGATGGGACAGGGTTTACAGATACGCAGTATTTT
TRBD2,TRBV2,TRBJ2-1,.,CASSEHSGGADEQFF,TGTGCCAGCAGTGAACATAGCGGGGGGGCCGATGAGCAGTTCTTC
.,TRBV15,TRBJ2-1,many,CATNIGGGGGRQGVNEQFF,TGTGCCACCAACATCGGGGGAGGTGGGGGCAGACAAGGGGTAAATGAGCAGTTCTTC
TRBD1,TRBV20-1,TRBJ1-2,.,CSAGGAPTGGYGYTF,TGCAGTGCTGGTGGGGCCCCGACAGGGGGTTACGGCTACACCTTC
.,TRBV24-1,TRBJ1-1,few,CATRASGVNTEAFF,TGTGCCACCAGGGCTTCGGGAGTCAACACTGAAGCTTTCTTT
.,TRBV28,TRBJ2-1,few,CASSGGGLYNEQFF,TGTGCCAGCAGTGGGGGGGGGCTGTACAATGAGCAGTTCTTC
TRBD2,TRBV4-2,TRBJ2-3,few,CASSQDPPAGGRSTDTQYF,TGTGCCAGCAGCCAAGATCCCCCCGCGGGGGGGCGGTCGACAGATACGCAGTATTTT
.,TRBV29-1,TRBJ1-2,.,CSVEGHPNYGYTF,TGCAGCGTTGAGGGACATCCTAACTATGGCTACACCTTC
TRBD2,TRBV5-1,TRBJ2-7,.,CASSLEGWQRERYEQYF,TGCGCCAGCAGCTTGGAAGGTTGGCAGCGGGAGAGGTACGAGCAGTACTTC
TRBD2,TRBV7-3,TRBJ2-3,.,CASSSGLGDYNEQYF,TGTGCCAGCAGCTCCGGACTAGGGGACTACAATGAGCAGTATTTT
.,TRBV7-8,TRBJ2-5,.,CAGSLTRTVKGETQYF,TGTGCCGGCAGCTTAACTCGGACAGTCAAAGGGGAGACCCAGTACTTC
.,TRBV7-3,TRBJ2-1,.,CASSLEGGRENEQFF,TGTGCCAGCAGCTTAGAGGGGGGCCGGGAGAATGAGCAGTTCTTC
TRBD1,TRBV29-1,TRBJ2-7,.,CSVTDRISNNYEQYF,TGCAGCGTTACGGACAGGATTTCGAACAACTACGAGCAGTACTTC
TRBD2,TRBV7-6,TRBJ2-2,.,CASSQAGGYNGELFF,TGTGCCAGCAGCCAAGCGGGGGGGTATAACGGGGAGCTGTTTTTT
.,TRBV14,TRBJ2-2,.,CASSLGGGLTGELFF,TGTGCCAGCAGCCTAGGGGGGGGGCTAACCGGGGAGCTGTTTTTT
.,TRBV5-1,TRBJ1-2,many,CASSPLQSGYTF,TGCGCCAGCAGCCCACTACAGAGCGGCTACACCTTC
TRBD1,TRBV20-1,TRBJ1-6,few,CSAPYAGQGGSPLHF,TGCAGTGCCCCTTACGCGGGACAGGGCGGTTCACCCCTCCACTTT
.,TRBV2,TRBJ2-1,.,CATERGRVGNEQFF,TGTGCCACCGAGAGGGGACGGGTGGGGAATGAGCAGTTCTTC
.,TRBV5-1,TRBJ2-3,.,CASSLILDTDTQYF,TGCGCCAGCAGCTTGATCCTAGACACAGATACGCAGTATTTT
TRBD2,TRBV10-2,TRBJ2-5,.,CASSPTSGRETQYF,TGCGCCAGCAGTCCTACTAGCGGACGGGAGACCCAGTACTTC
.,TRBV7-2,TRBJ1-5,.,CASSLAALSSMPQPQHF,TGTGCCAGCAGCTTAGCCGCTTTATCCTCGATGCCTCAGCCCCAGCATTTT
.,TRBV7-3,TRBJ2-7,.,CASSLGNRDRDSYEQYF,TGTGCCAGCAGCTTAGGGAACCGGGACCGGGACTCCTACGAGCAGTACTTC
TRBD1,TRBV20-1,TRBJ1-1,.,CSANSRGLEAFF,TGCAGTGCCAACTCCAGGGGGCTTGAAGCTTTCTTT
.,TRBV5-5,TRBJ2-3,many,CASSLEYGDTQYF,TGTGCCAGCAGCTTGGAATACGGCGATACGCAGTATTTT
.,TRBV7-6,TRBJ2-7,.,CASSLEFNEQYF,TGTGCTAGCAGCTTAGAGTTCAACGAGCAGTACTTC
.,TRBV7-9,TRBJ2-7,few,CASSLSSGGGSSYEQYF,TGTGCCAGCAGCTTATCCTCGGGGGGCGGCTCCTCCTACGAGCAGTACTTC
.,TRBV6-5,TRBJ2-7,.,CASSYRGTTYEQYF,TGTGCCAGCAGTTACCGGGGAACCACCTACGAGCAGTACTTC
.,TRBV10-1,TRBJ1-1,.,CASSEAGRWNTEAFF,TGCGCCAGCAGTGAGGCAGGGCGTTGGAACACTGAAGCTTTCTTT
TRBD1,TRBV20-1,TRBJ1-1,few,CSATQGTLNTEAFF,TGCAGTGCCACACAGGGGACTTTGAACACTGAAGCTTTCTTT
.,TRBV19,TRBJ2-5,.,CATRLSSGTQYF,TGTGCCACCAGACTGTCGTCGGGGACCCAGTACTTC